These T cell receptor beta chains were read from a single sample in a study of metastatic and nonmetastatic thyroid tumors. MiXCR was used by TCRdb to re-call the PCR reads. This sample yields 20,000 to 25,000 clones, of which approximately 20% are seen a single time; more than 6.5% belongs to the top ten. The source material was blood. These receptors all stem from a female donor with papillary thyroid cancer or a benign thyroid nodule (not recorded which). Some clones in this sample may be carry-over from other donors' samples. Each CDR3 is given with its conserved first and last residue. D genes are given only for firm matches. Clone size is not always given. Where it is, it says once, few, many or a class for expanded clones.

TRBV3-1	TRBJ2-5	TRBD2	NA	CASGQDLASVLAGEETQYF	TGTGCCAGCGGCCAAGATCTGGCCTCGGTACTAGCGGGAGAAGAGACCCAGTACTTC
TRBV5-1	TRBJ2-3	NA	NA	CASSFRRGRTDTQYF	TGCGCCAGCAGCTTCAGGAGGGGGAGGACAGATACGCAGTATTTT
TRBV20-1	TRBJ2-7	TRBD2	medium-sized	CSARDRRTSGTYYEQYF	TGCAGTGCTAGAGATAGGAGGACTAGCGGGACATACTACGAGCAGTACTTC
TRBV28	TRBJ2-1	TRBD1	NA	CASSHGQGDYNEQFF	TGTGCCAGCAGTCATGGACAGGGGGACTACAATGAGCAGTTCTTC
TRBV28	TRBJ2-2	TRBD1	many	CASRSRDRGLNTGELFF	TGTGCCAGCAGATCCCGGGACAGGGGACTTAACACCGGGGAGCTGTTTTTT
TRBV5-1	TRBJ2-1	TRBD2	NA	CASSSGVAGVGEQFF	TGCGCCAGCAGTAGTGGGGTAGCGGGAGTCGGAGAGCAGTTCTTC
TRBV2	TRBJ1-5	NA	NA	CASRSYMNSNQPPHF	TGTGCCAGCAGGTCCTATATGAATAGCAATCAGCCCCCGCATTTT
TRBV20-1	TRBJ1-1	NA	NA	CSAHFGPGDSTESFF	NA
TRBV6-1	TRBJ2-3	NA	many	CASKSGGITDTQYF	TGTGCCAGCAAATCGGGCGGGATAACAGATACGCAGTATTTT
TRBV20-1	TRBJ2-7	NA	NA	CSARESGGVSYEQYF	TGCAGTGCTAGAGAGTCGGGGGGCGTCTCCTACGAGCAGTACTTC
TRBV6-1	TRBJ2-7	TRBD1	medium-sized	CASRDRVYEQYF	TGTGCCAGCCGGGACAGAGTCTACGAGCAGTACTTC
TRBV4-1	TRBJ2-7	TRBD1	NA	CASSQDRKDRALLSYEQYF	TGCGCCAGCAGCCAAGATCGGAAGGACAGGGCTCTCCTCTCCTACGAGCAGTACTTC
TRBV5-1	TRBJ1-1	NA	NA	CDSSFEWDPNDAFF	TGCGACAGCAGCTTTGAATGGGATCCAAACGATGCTTTCTTT
TRBV9	TRBJ2-7	TRBD1	NA	CASSATGTGGAVQYF	TGTGCCAGCAGCGCCACCGGGACAGGGGGAGCCGTTCAGTACTTC
TRBV10-3	TRBJ1-1	NA	NA	CDITARTDTEAFF	TGTGACATCACCGCTCGTACGGACACTGAAGCTTTCTTT
TRBV18	TRBJ2-2	TRBD1	NA	CASSPRRTGIISGELFF	TGTGCCAGCTCACCACGTCGGACAGGGATCATCTCCGGGGAGCTGTTTTTT
TRBV19	TRBJ1-2	NA	medium-sized	CASSITGDRGYGYTF	TGTGCCAGTAGTATCACGGGGGATCGAGGCTATGGCTACACCTTC
TRBV9	TRBJ1-3	TRBD1	NA	CASSVDRGSGNTIYF	TGTGCCAGCAGCGTTGACAGGGGCTCTGGAAACACCATATATTTT
TRBV2	TRBJ2-1	NA	few	CASSEAFAGNNEQFF	TGTGCCAGCAGTGAAGCGTTCGCAGGTAACAATGAGCAGTTCTTC
TRBV11-2	TRBJ2-7	NA	NA	CASSPDTPYEQYF	TGTGCCAGCAGCCCTGACACCCCCTACGAGCAGTACTTC
TRBV12-3/TRBV12-4	TRBJ1-4	NA	many	CASSLGGKRPSFF	TGTGCCAGCAGTTTAGGCGGGAAGAGGCCCTCTTTCTTT
TRBV6-1	TRBJ2-3	NA	few	CASSSSQGDTQYF	TGTGCCAGCAGTTCGTCACAGGGAGATACGCAGTATTTT
TRBV5-1	TRBJ1-6	TRBD1	medium-sized	CASSLDVRGHSPLHF	TGCGCCAGCAGCTTGGATGTGAGGGGGCATTCACCCCTCCACTTT
TRBV11-2	TRBJ1-1	NA	many	CASSLDYPSEAFF	TGTGCCAGCAGCTTAGATTACCCAAGTGAAGCTTTCTTT
TRBV24-1	TRBJ2-1	NA	few	CATSNSWTASYNEQFF	TGTGCCACCAGTAATTCCTGGACAGCTTCATACAATGAGCAGTTCTTC
TRBV15	TRBJ2-1	NA	many	CATLGQPSFYNEQFF	TGTGCCACCTTGGGTCAACCATCCTTCTACAATGAGCAGTTCTTC
TRBV28	TRBJ2-7	NA	few	CASMTEFYEQYF	TGTGCCAGCATGACAGAGTTCTACGAGCAGTATTTC
TRBV18	TRBJ2-2	TRBD1	many	CASSIGTGGITGELFF	TGTGCCAGCTCGATTGGGACAGGGGGAATCACCGGGGAGCTGTTTTTT
TRBV5-1	TRBJ2-7	NA	NA	CASSPTGWEQYF	TGCGCCAGCAGTCCGACAGGCTGGGAGCAGTACTTC
TRBV6-1	TRBJ2-5	NA	medium-sized	CASSSLQGQETQYF	TGTGCCAGCAGTTCCCTACAAGGTCAAGAGACCCAGTACTTC
TRBV6-1	TRBJ1-1	TRBD1	medium-sized	CASGDRVNTEAFF	TGTGCCAGTGGGGACAGGGTGAACACTGAAGCTTTCTTT
TRBV2	TRBJ2-7	TRBD1	few	CDSLGTGEDEQYF	TGTGACAGCCTCGGGACAGGGGAAGACGAGCAATACTTC
TRBV6-2/TRBV6-3	TRBJ2-2	NA	NA	CASSPVALSGAGELFF	TGTGCCAGCAGTCCGGTCGCACTATCGGGGGCCGGGGAGCTTTTTTTT